This TCR beta chain was captured in a study of blood T cell repertoires in COVID-19. Across the study: COVID-19 samples from acute and convalescent phases originated in the United States, Italy and Spain. T cells, B-cell-depleted T cells, or PBMCs supplied cDNA or gDNA.

The V gene lost 1 base and the J gene lost 7 bases, with 16 bases spanning the gap. This CDR3 spans 16 amino acids. Germline assignment: CDR1 MRHNA and CDR2 SNTAGT. Sequencing was performed with immunoSEQ multiplex PCR; in TCRdb, only in-frame clones are kept and a portion is missing. Of about 260,000 clones in the sample, 80% to 90% were seen once. Each participant's cohort was designated according to participant-reported clinical history. Exposed study participants had met a COVID-19 case within 2 weeks before entry. The receptor comes from a middle-aged woman who had been exposed to COVID-19. The rearrangement joins TRBV6-4 to TRBJ1-4; D is unresolved. Sequenced: PBMCs or T cells enriched from blood (not recorded which). CDR3 coding DNA: TGTGCCAGCAGTGACTACGGTCGTCTAGATCTTGAAAAACTGTTTTTT. Translation gives CASSDYGRLDLEKLFF.